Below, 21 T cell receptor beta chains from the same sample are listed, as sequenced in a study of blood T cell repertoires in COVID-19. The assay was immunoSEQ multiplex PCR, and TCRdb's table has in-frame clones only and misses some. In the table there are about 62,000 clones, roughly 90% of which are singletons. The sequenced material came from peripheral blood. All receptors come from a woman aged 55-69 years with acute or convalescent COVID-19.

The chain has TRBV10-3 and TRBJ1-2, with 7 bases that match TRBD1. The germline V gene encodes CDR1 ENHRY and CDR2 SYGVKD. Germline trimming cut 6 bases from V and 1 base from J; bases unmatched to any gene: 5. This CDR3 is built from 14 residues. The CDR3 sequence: CAISVTGLNYGYTF. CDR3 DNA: TGTGCCATCAGCGTGACAGGGCTTAACTATGGCTACACCTTC.

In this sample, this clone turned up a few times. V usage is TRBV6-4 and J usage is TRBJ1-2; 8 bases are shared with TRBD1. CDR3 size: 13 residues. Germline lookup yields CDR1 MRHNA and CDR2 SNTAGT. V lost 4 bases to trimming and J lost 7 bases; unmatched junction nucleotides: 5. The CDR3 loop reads CASSGRTGFGYTF. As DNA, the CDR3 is TGTGCCAGCAGTGGCCGGACAGGGTTTGGCTACACCTTC.

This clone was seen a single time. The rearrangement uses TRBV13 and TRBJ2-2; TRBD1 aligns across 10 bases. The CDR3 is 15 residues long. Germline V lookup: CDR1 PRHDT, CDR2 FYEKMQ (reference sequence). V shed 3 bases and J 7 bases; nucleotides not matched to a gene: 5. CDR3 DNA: TGTGCCAGCAGCTTCGACAGGGGGCTCGGCGGGGAGCTGTTTTTT. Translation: CASSFDRGLGGELFF.

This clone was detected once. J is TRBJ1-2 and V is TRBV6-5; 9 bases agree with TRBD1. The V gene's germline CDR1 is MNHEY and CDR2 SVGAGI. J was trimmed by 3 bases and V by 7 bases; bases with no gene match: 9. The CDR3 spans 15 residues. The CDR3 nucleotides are TGTGCCAGCAAGACTATATGGACAGGGGACTATGGCTACACCTTC. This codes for CASKTIWTGDYGYTF.

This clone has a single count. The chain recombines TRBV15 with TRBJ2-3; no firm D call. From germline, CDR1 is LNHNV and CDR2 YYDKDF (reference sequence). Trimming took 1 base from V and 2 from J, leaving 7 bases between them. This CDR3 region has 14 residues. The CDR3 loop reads CATSRAQATDTQYF. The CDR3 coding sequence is TGTGCCACCAGCAGAGCCCAGGCCACAGATACGCAGTATTTT.

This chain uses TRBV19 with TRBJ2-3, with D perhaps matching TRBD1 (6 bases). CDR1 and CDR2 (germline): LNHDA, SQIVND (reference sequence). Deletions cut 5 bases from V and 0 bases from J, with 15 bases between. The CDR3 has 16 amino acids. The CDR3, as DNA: TGTGCCAGTAGTCATCTTGGGGGCTCTAGCACAGATACGCAGTATTTT. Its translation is CASSHLGGSSTDTQYF.

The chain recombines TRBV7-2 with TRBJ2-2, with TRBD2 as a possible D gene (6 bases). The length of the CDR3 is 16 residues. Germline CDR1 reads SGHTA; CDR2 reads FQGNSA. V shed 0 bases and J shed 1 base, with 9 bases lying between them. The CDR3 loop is CASSLALRGNTGELFF. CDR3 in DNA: TGTGCCAGCAGCTTAGCGCTGCGGGGGAACACCGGGGAGCTGTTTTTT.

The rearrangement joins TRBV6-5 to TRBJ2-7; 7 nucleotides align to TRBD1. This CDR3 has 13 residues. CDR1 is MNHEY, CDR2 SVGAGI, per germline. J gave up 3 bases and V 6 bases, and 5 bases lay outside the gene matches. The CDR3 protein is CASRLGQVYEQYV. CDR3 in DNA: TGTGCCAGCAGGCTTGGACAGGTCTACGAGCAGTACGTC.

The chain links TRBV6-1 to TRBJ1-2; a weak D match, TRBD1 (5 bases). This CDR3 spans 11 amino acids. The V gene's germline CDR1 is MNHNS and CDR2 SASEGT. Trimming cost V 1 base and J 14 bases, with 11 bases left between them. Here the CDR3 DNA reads TGTGCCAGCAGTGAAGTCGGGGGTAGGACCTTC. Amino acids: CASSEVGGRTF.

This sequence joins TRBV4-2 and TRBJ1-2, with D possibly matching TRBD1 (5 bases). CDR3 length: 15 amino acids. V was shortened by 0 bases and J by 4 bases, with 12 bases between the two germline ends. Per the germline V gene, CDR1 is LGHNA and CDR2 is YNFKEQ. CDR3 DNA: TGTGCCAGCAGCCAAGAGAAGGGGCTCGGCTATGGCTACACCTTC. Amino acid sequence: CASSQEKGLGYGYTF.

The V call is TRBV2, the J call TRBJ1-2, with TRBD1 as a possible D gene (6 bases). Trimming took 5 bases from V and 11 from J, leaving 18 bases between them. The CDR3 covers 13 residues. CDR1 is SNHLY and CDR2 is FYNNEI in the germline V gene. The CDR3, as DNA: TGTGCCAGCAGTCTAGGGACATGGGGAAGTTACACCTTC. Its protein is CASSLGTWGSYTF.

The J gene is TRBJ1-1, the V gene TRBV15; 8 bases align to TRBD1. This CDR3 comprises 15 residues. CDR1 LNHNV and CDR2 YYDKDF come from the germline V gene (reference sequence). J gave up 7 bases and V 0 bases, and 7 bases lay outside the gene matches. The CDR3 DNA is TGTGCCACCAGCAGAGACTTAGCAGGGGGCGATGAAGCTTTCTTT. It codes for CATSRDLAGGDEAFF.

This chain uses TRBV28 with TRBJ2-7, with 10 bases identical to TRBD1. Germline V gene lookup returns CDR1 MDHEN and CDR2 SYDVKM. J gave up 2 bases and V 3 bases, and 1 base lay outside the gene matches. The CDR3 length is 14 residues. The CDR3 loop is CASSFDRGPYEQYV. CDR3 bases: TGTGCCAGCAGTTTCGACAGGGGGCCCTACGAGCAGTACGTC.

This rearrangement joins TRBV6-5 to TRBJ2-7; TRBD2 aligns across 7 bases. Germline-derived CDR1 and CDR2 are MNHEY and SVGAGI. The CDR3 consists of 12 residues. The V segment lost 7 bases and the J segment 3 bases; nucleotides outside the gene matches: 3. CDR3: CASNSGGYEQYV. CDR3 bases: TGTGCCAGCAACTCGGGGGGCTACGAGCAGTACGTC.

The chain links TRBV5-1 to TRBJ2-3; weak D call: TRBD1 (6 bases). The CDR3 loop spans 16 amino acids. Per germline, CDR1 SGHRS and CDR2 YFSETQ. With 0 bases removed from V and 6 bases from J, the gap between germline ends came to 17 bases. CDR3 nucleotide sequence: TGCGCCAGCAGCTTGGAGCCAGGGGTGGGGGCCGATACGCAGTATTTT. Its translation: CASSLEPGVGADTQYF.

CDR3 nucleotide sequence: TGCGCCAGCAGCAAAATCCGGGAGGCCTACGAGCAGTACGTC. Translated, it gives CASSKIREAYEQYV. V and J are TRBV4-1 and TRBJ2-7, with 7 bases identical to TRBD2. CDR1 MGHRA and CDR2 YSYEKL come from the germline V gene. Unmatched junction bases numbered 6, after V lost 5 bases and J lost 2 bases. The CDR3 extends over 14 amino acids.

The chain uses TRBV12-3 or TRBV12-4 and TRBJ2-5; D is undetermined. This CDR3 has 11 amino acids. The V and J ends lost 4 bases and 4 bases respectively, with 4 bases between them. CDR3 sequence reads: CASSSRETQYF. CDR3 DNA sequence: TGTGCCAGCAGTTCTCGAGAGACCCAGTACTTC.

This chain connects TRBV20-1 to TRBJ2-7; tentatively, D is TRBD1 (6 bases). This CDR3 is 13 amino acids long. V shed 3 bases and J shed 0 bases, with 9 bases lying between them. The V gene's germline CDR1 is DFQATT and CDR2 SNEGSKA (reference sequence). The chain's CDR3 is CSASGRGSYEQYV. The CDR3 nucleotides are TGCAGTGCTAGTGGCAGGGGCTCCTACGAGCAGTACGTC.

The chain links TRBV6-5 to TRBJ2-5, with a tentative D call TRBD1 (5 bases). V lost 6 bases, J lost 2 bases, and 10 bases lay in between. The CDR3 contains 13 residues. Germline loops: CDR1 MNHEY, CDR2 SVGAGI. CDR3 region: CASRGVGQETQYF. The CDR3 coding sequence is TGTGCCAGCAGAGGGGTGGGACAAGAGACCCAGTACTTC.

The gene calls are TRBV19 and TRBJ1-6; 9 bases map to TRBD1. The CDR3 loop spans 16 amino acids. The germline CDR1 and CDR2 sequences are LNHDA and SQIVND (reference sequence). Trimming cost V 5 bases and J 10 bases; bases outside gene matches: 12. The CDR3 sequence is CASSFLGQGSGSPLHF. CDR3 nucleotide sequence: TGTGCCAGTAGTTTTTTGGGACAGGGTTCCGGATCACCCCTCCACTTT.

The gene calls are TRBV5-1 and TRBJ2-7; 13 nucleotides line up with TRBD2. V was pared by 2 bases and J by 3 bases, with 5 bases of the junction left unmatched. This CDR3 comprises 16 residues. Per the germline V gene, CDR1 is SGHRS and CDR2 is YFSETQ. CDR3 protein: CASSLLAGGPGYEQYV. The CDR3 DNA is TGCGCCAGCAGCTTACTAGCGGGGGGGCCCGGCTACGAGCAGTACGTC.